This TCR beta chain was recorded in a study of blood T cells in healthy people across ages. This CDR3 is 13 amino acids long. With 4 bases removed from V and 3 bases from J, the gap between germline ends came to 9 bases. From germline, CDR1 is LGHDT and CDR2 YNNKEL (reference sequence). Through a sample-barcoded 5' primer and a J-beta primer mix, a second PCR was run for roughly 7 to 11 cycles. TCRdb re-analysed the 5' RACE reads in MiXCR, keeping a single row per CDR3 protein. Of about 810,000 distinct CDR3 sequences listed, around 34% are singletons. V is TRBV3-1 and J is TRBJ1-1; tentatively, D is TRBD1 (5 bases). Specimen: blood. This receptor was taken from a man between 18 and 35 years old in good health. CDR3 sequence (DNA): TGTGCCAGCAGCCGAGGGGACCACACTGAAGCTTTCTTT. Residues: CASSRGDHTEAFF.